This T cell receptor (beta chain) was identified during a study of CD8 T cells in ankylosing spondylitis. This clonotype was recorded at least ten times. Its antigen is currently unknown. TCRdb re-derived calls from the 5' RACE reads in MiXCR, one entry per CDR3 protein. The table has around 88,000 distinct CDR3 sequences, about 9% seen once. Study-level results: Several highly homologous variants made up a TCR beta motif, and this motif appeared characteristic of ankylosing spondylitis blood. Certain motif variants had earlier been reported in reactive arthritis synovial fluid and blood. Relatively rare in peripheral blood, disease-linked clones were also CD8+.

The CDR3 length is 18 residues. The germline gives CDR1 LGHNA, CDR2 YNFKEQ. V shed 1 base and J 3 bases; nucleotides not matched to a gene: 12. This TCR came from a male donor with ankylosing spondylitis or in good health (not recorded which). This rearrangement joins TRBV4-2 to TRBJ1-5; TRBD1 aligns across 7 bases. The sequenced sample was blood, either unsorted or a sorted T cell fraction (not recorded which). The CDR3 DNA reads TGTGCCAGCAGCCAAGCCATATTAATAGGGGGCCACAATCAGCCCCAGCATTTT. This codes for CASSQAILIGGHNQPQHF.